Listed below are T cell receptor beta chains from one sample, sequenced in a study of blood T cell repertoires in COVID-19. Measured with immunoSEQ multiplex PCR; TCRdb has only the in-frame clones, and not every one. The sample holds 200,000 to 250,000 clones, 75% to 90% seen once. Sequencing used PBMCs or T cells enriched from blood (not recorded which). The receptors were gathered from a middle-aged man who had recovered from COVID-19. Both conserved end residues are part of each CDR3. A D gene is named only where the DNA matches it firmly. A row's size may be missing; if present it is once, few, many or a size class.

D | size | J | V | DNA | CDR3
NA | NA | TRBJ1-1 | TRBV6-5 | TGTGCCAGCAGTTACTCGTTTCAGGGTGTAACTGAAGCTTTCTTT | CASSYSFQGVTEAFF
NA | NA | TRBJ2-1 | TRBV5-1 | TGCGCCAGCAGCTTGTATAGCGGTCAAGAGGAGCAGTTCTTC | CASSLYSGQEEQFF
TRBD1 | NA | TRBJ2-5 | TRBV5-1 | TGCGCCAGCAGCCTTGGACAGGTCTTCCAAGAGACCCAGTACTTC | CASSLGQVFQETQYF
TRBD1 | NA | TRBJ1-2 | TRBV3-1/TRBV3-2 | TGTGCCAGCAGCCACCTTAGGGCAGGGGGCAACTATGGCTACACCTTC | CASSHLRAGGNYGYTF
NA | NA | TRBJ1-6 | TRBV6-5 | TGTGCCAGCAGATGGCGGTTGAATTCACCCCTCCACTTT | CASRWRLNSPLHF
TRBD1 | NA | TRBJ1-3 | TRBV11-2 | TGTGCCAGCAGCTCGACAGGGCGCACCATATATTTT | CASSSTGRTIYF
TRBD2 | NA | TRBJ2-7 | TRBV3-1/TRBV3-2 | TGTGCCAGCAGCCAAACTAGCGGGCGCTACGAGCAGTACTTC | CASSQTSGRYEQYF
NA | NA | TRBJ2-6 | TRBV5-1 | TGCGCCACCAAGGTAGGGGAAGTTTCTGGGGCCAACGTCCTGACTTTC | CATKVGEVSGANVLTF
NA | NA | TRBJ1-2 | TRBV6-5 | TGTGCCAGCAAAGGGGAAAGGGATGGCTACACCTTC | CASKGERDGYTF
NA | NA | TRBJ2-5 | TRBV21-1 | TGTGCCAGCAGGTCCCCCATGACTAGCGGGTCTCAAGAGACCCAGTACTTC | CASRSPMTSGSQETQYF
TRBD1 | NA | TRBJ2-2 | TRBV7-9 | TGTGCCAGCAGCCAAAGGACAGGGACCACCGGGGAGCTGTTTTTT | CASSQRTGTTGELFF
NA | few | TRBJ1-3 | TRBV5-5 | TGTGCCAGCAGGGAACAGAGCTCTGGAAACACCATATATTTT | CASREQSSGNTIYF
TRBD1 | NA | TRBJ2-1 | TRBV5-1 | TGCGCCAGCAGCCTCGTGGGACAGGACTACAATGAGCAGTTCTTC | CASSLVGQDYNEQFF
NA | NA | TRBJ1-5 | TRBV18 | TGTGCCAGCTCACTCGGACAGATAAACAATCAGCCCCAGCATTTT | CASSLGQINNQPQHF
TRBD1 | NA | TRBJ1-1 | TRBV27 | TGTGCCAGCAGTTTACAGGGGGGCGCTCAGTTGAACACTGAAGCTTTCTTT | CASSLQGGAQLNTEAFF
NA | NA | TRBJ2-1 | TRBV21-1 | TGTGCCAGTCTTCTGCCGGTGGAACGACCGGGTGAGCAGTTCTTC | CASLLPVERPGEQFF
NA | NA | TRBJ1-3 | TRBV7-2 | TGTGCCAGCAGCTCCTCACCCCAGAACACCATATATTTT | CASSSSPQNTIYF
TRBD2 | NA | TRBJ2-1 | TRBV7-2 | TGTGCCAGCAGCTTAAACCGGCTAGCGGGCTACAATGAGCAGTTCTTC | CASSLNRLAGYNEQFF
NA | NA | TRBJ1-6 | TRBV3-1/TRBV3-2 | TGTGCCAGCAGTGGGACAACATATAATTCACCCCTCCACTTT | CASSGTTYNSPLHF
NA | NA | TRBJ2-7 | TRBV5-5 | TGTGCCAGCAGCTTGGAGTCAGGGGCCTACGAGCAGTACTTC | CASSLESGAYEQYF
TRBD2 | NA | TRBJ2-1 | TRBV27 | TGTGCCAGCAGTCCGGGACTAGCGGGAGGGGGCGCCTACAATGAGCAGTTCTTC | CASSPGLAGGGAYNEQFF
NA | NA | TRBJ1-1 | TRBV11-3 | TGTGCCAGCAGCTTGAGTGGGAACACTGAAGCTTTCTTT | CASSLSGNTEAFF
TRBD1 | NA | TRBJ1-6 | TRBV12-5 | TGTGCTAGTGGTTTGACCATCGACAGGGCCACTTCACCCCTCCACTTT | CASGLTIDRATSPLHF
NA | NA | TRBJ2-1 | TRBV11-2 | TGTGCCAGCAGCTTAGAGCCTCTGACTAGGCTTGAGCAGTTCTTC | CASSLEPLTRLEQFF
TRBD1 | NA | TRBJ2-4 | TRBV19 | TGTGCCAGTAGTGACAGGGGAGTTGCCAAAAACATTCAGTACTTC | CASSDRGVAKNIQYF
TRBD1 | NA | TRBJ2-5 | TRBV2 | TGTGCCAGCAGTAACCAGGGGGCGCAAGGGGAGACCCAGTACTTC | CASSNQGAQGETQYF
NA | NA | TRBJ1-4 | TRBV9 | TGTGCCAGCAGCGTGGGGGGAGGGAAAACTAATGAAAAACTGTTTTTT | CASSVGGGKTNEKLFF
NA | NA | TRBJ2-4 | TRBV18 | TGTGCCAGCTCACCTTTAGGACACAGGGTGCAAAACATTCAGTACTTC | CASSPLGHRVQNIQYF
NA | NA | TRBJ1-2 | TRBV9 | TGTGCCAGCAGCGTTGGAGGACCGCTCTATGGCTACACCTTC | CASSVGGPLYGYTF
NA | NA | TRBJ2-5 | TRBV7-3 | TGTGCCAGCAGCCGACCGGGAGCCCAAGAGACCCAGTACTTC | CASSRPGAQETQYF
NA | NA | TRBJ2-3 | TRBV4-1 | TGCGCCAGCAGCCAATCCACGGGAGATACGCAGTATTTT | CASSQSTGDTQYF
TRBD1 | few | TRBJ1-5 | TRBV7-3 | TGTGCCAGGTCAATCCGGGACAGGGATTCATATGGCAATCAGCCCCAGCATTTT | CARSIRDRDSYGNQPQHF
NA | NA | TRBJ1-2 | TRBV9 | TGTGCCAGCACCCACGGCTATGGCTACACCTTC | CASTHGYGYTF
NA | NA | TRBJ2-5 | TRBV7-2 | TGTGCCAGCAGCTTATATTTGGCAGAGACCCAGTACTTC | CASSLYLAETQYF
TRBD1 | NA | TRBJ2-1 | TRBV14 | TGTGCCAGCAGCCTCCGGACAGGGGGCGCGGGGACCTACAATGAGCAGTTCTTC | CASSLRTGGAGTYNEQFF
NA | NA | TRBJ1-2 | TRBV5-1 | TGCGCCAGCAGCTTAGGGAAGGGGGATGGCTACACCTTC | CASSLGKGDGYTF
NA | few | TRBJ2-5 | TRBV9 | TGTGCCAGCAGCAGCGGCTACCAAGAGACCCAGTACTTC | CASSSGYQETQYF
TRBD2 | NA | TRBJ2-1 | TRBV19 | TGTGCCAGTAGCGTAACCGGGACTAGCGGGAGGGGCAGTCTCAATGAGCAGTTCTTC | CASSVTGTSGRGSLNEQFF
TRBD1 | NA | TRBJ1-2 | TRBV5-1 | TGCGCCAGCAGCTTCAACAGGGGACATGGCTACACCTTC | CASSFNRGHGYTF
NA | once | TRBJ2-1 | TRBV3-1/TRBV3-2 | TGTGCCAGCAGCCAAGGACTTTACAATGAGCAGTTCTTC | CASSQGLYNEQFF
NA | NA | TRBJ2-3 | TRBV5-1 | TGCGCCAGCAGCTTCACAGGTAGCACAGATACGCAGTATTTT | CASSFTGSTDTQYF
TRBD2 | NA | TRBJ2-7 | TRBV28 | TGTGCCAGCAGTTTATTAGCGGGCGCCTACGAGCAGTACTTC | CASSLLAGAYEQYF
NA | NA | TRBJ2-7 | TRBV6-5 | TGTGCCAGCAGTTACGGAGCGCTCTCCTACGAGCAGTACTTC | CASSYGALSYEQYF
NA | few | TRBJ2-1 | TRBV9 | TGTGCCAGCAGCGTAGGCGCTGAGCAGTTCTTC | CASSVGAEQFF
TRBD2 | NA | TRBJ2-2 | TRBV12-5 | TGTGCTAGTGGTTTGGCCTCTACTAGCGGGAGCAACACCGGGGAGCTGTTTTTT | CASGLASTSGSNTGELFF
TRBD1 | NA | TRBJ1-2 | TRBV2 | TGTGCCAGCAGGGCGACGGGACAGGGGAATGGCTACACCTTC | CASRATGQGNGYTF
TRBD1 | NA | TRBJ1-1 | TRBV5-6 | TGTGCCAGCAGCCCGGGACAGGATATTGAAGCTTTCTTT | CASSPGQDIEAFF
NA | NA | TRBJ1-4 | TRBV7-8 | TGTGCCAGCAGCCTAAATACCGGGACTGAGAATGAAAAACTGTTTTTT | CASSLNTGTENEKLFF
TRBD1 | NA | TRBJ1-5 | TRBV7-7 | TGTGCCAGCAGCTTGCTACAGGGGGCTAGGCAGCCCCAGCATTTT | CASSLLQGARQPQHF
NA | once | TRBJ2-1 | TRBV2 | TGTGCCAGCAGTCCCGGGACTCCGTGGAATGAGCAGTTCTTC | CASSPGTPWNEQFF
TRBD2 | NA | TRBJ2-3 | TRBV11-2 | TGTGCCAGCAGCTTAGAGGGCGGGGGGGCAGTTTCCGCAGATACGCAGTATTTT | CASSLEGGGAVSADTQYF